This is a list of T cell receptor beta chains from one sample in a study of Graves' ophthalmopathy and Graves' hyperthyroidism. Each CDR3 protein is one row after TCRdb ran MiXCR on the multiplex PCR reads. The sample has around 1.1 million distinct CDR3 sequences; 35% to 45% are singletons. The sequencing sample was made of peripheral blood or thyroid tissue (not recorded which). The source of these receptors is an adult man with Graves' hyperthyroidism. The CDR3 runs from the conserved cysteine through the conserved F or W. A D gene is named only where the DNA matches it firmly. Clone sizes are given selectively: once, few, many, or a class where the clone is expanded.

V gene	D gene	clone size	J gene	CDR3 protein	CDR3 DNA
TRBV5-4	-	few	TRBJ1-4	CASSPARSEKLFF	TGTGCCAGCAGCCCTGCCCGGTCGGAAAAACTGTTTTTT
TRBV19	TRBD1	-	TRBJ2-7	CASSPSQGGLLVIGSYEQYF	TGTGCCAGTAGTCCGAGCCAAGGGGGCTTGCTGGTAATAGGCTCCTACGAGCAGTACTTC
TRBV6-5	-	few	TRBJ1-1	CASSQGPQRNTEAFF	TGTGCCAGCAGCCAAGGGCCCCAGAGGAACACTGAAGCTTTCTTT
TRBV24-1	TRBD1	-	TRBJ2-1	CATSEPGQGALNEQFF	TGTGCCACCAGTGAGCCGGGACAGGGGGCCTTGAATGAGCAGTTCTTC
TRBV14	-	many	TRBJ1-2	CASSQDGQAYGYTF	TGTGCCAGCAGCCAAGACGGGCAGGCCTATGGCTACACCTTC
TRBV2	-	-	TRBJ2-1	CASTIGGSVEYEQFF	TGTGCCAGCACTATTGGCGGATCGGTCGAATACGAGCAGTTCTTC
TRBV12-3/TRBV12-4	-	few	TRBJ1-2	CASSSPGRGKNYGYTF	TGTGCCAGCAGTTCCCCCGGGAGGGGTAAAAACTATGGCTACACCTTC
TRBV10-2	-	-	TRBJ1-2	CASNSGAGYTF	TGTGCCAGCAATTCAGGTGCCGGCTACACCTTC
TRBV7-8	-	many	TRBJ1-4	CASSATRGHTNEKLFF	TGTGCCAGCAGCGCAACCCGCGGGCACACTAATGAAAAACTGTTTTTT
TRBV4-1	TRBD1	-	TRBJ2-2	CASSQAGTGDTGELFF	TGCGCCAGCAGCCAAGCCGGGACAGGCGACACCGGGGAGCTGTTTTTT
TRBV29-1	-	-	TRBJ1-2	CSVKLGGRYTF	TGCAGCGTCAAATTGGGGGGCCGCTACACCTTC
TRBV5-1	TRBD1	few	TRBJ2-7	CASSLSMAGTGGYEQYF	TGCGCCAGCAGCTTGAGTATGGCCGGGACAGGGGGCTACGAGCAGTACTTC
TRBV5-6	TRBD1	many	TRBJ1-2	CASSSQTGEDYGYTF	TGTGCCAGCAGCTCACAGACAGGGGAGGACTATGGCTACACCTTC
TRBV20-1	TRBD1	many	TRBJ2-7	CSALGTVETYEQYF	TGCAGTGCTCTAGGGACAGTGGAGACCTACGAGCAGTACTTC
TRBV15	-	once	TRBJ2-1	CATSRDRGAYNEQFF	TGTGCCACCAGCAGAGACAGGGGCGCCTACAATGAGCAGTTCTTC
TRBV25-1	-	few	TRBJ2-2	CASSVVGGLNTGELFF	TGTGCCAGCAGCGTGGTGGGGGGTCTGAACACCGGGGAGCTGTTTTTT
TRBV11-1	TRBD2	many	TRBJ2-7	CASSHRLAGKDEQYF	TGTGCCAGCAGCCACCGACTAGCGGGAAAGGACGAGCAGTACTTC
TRBV29-1	TRBD1	few	TRBJ2-6	CSVLYRGFGANVLTF	TGCAGCGTTCTTTACAGGGGGTTTGGGGCCAACGTCCTGACTTTC
TRBV14	TRBD1	-	TRBJ2-2	CASRATGELLF	TGTGCCAGCAGAGCGACAGGGGAGCTGCTTTTT
TRBV2	TRBD1	many	TRBJ2-5	CASSGVPQGTQETQYF	TGTGCCAGCAGTGGAGTCCCACAGGGGACCCAAGAGACCCAGTACTTC
TRBV5-1	-	many	TRBJ1-1	CASSSQASNTEAFF	TGCGCCAGCAGCTCACAGGCCTCGAACACTGAAGCTTTCTTT
TRBV20-1	-	many	TRBJ1-1	CSANVPNTEAFF	TGCAGTGCCAACGTCCCGAACACTGAAGCTTTCTTT
TRBV29-1	-	-	TRBJ1-5	CSVLPQHF	TGCAGCGTTCTGCCCCAGCATTTT
TRBV25-1	TRBD1	-	TRBJ2-2	CASRAPGQGAFGRNGELFF	TGTGCCAGCAGAGCACCGGGACAGGGGGCTTTCGGGAGAAACGGGGAGCTGTTTTTT
TRBV7-2	-	-	TRBJ2-7	CASSLAGSRRDEQYF	TGTGCCAGCAGCTTAGCCGGGTCACGGCGGGATGAGCAGTACTTC
TRBV14	-	-	TRBJ1-2	CTSRDMSSWNYGYTF	TGTACCAGCAGAGATATGAGCAGCTGGAACTATGGCTACACCTTC
TRBV20-1	-	-	TRBJ1-1	CSARDPQSGTEAFF	TGCAGTGCTAGAGATCCCCAGTCGGGCACTGAAGCTTTCTTT
TRBV6-6	-	many	TRBJ2-7	CASSYSLIEQYF	TGTGCCAGCAGTTACTCACTAATCGAGCAGTACTTC
TRBV7-2	TRBD1	-	TRBJ1-1	CASTDGTDTEAFF	TGTGCCAGTACGGACGGGACAGACACTGAAGCTTTCTTT
TRBV7-9	-	once	TRBJ2-5	CASSLGPGISQETQYF	TGTGCCAGCAGCTTAGGTCCAGGGATTTCACAAGAGACCCAGTACTTC
TRBV10-3	-	-	TRBJ1-2	CAIGGKSDYGYTF	TGTGCCATCGGGGGAAAGAGTGACTATGGCTACACCTTC
TRBV7-9	-	few	TRBJ2-7	CASSLVGIQGLQQYF	TGTGCCAGCAGCTTAGTAGGCATACAGGGTCTTCAGCAGTACTTC
TRBV19	TRBD2	-	TRBJ2-2	CASSTPGLAGELFF	TGTGCCAGTAGTACCCCGGGACTAGCCGGGGAGCTGTTTTTT
TRBV29-1	TRBD1	-	TRBJ1-6	CSVDRGPGMPLHF	TGCAGCGTCGACAGGGGGCCCGGGATGCCCCTCCACTTT
TRBV5-5	-	many	TRBJ1-3	CASSTDVGRNTIYF	TGTGCCAGCAGCACTGATGTTGGTAGAAACACCATATATTTT
TRBV7-8	TRBD1	many	TRBJ1-6	CASSSDGQGNSPLHF	TGTGCCAGCAGCTCCGACGGACAGGGTAATTCACCCCTCCACTTT
TRBV29-1	-	few	TRBJ1-1	CSVGGSTEAFF	TGCAGCGTCGGCGGGAGCACTGAAGCTTTCTTT
TRBV15	TRBD1	once	TRBJ1-5	CATSRIDRGQPQHF	TGTGCCACCAGCAGGATTGACAGGGGCCAGCCCCAGCATTTT